This TCR beta chain was sequenced for a study of blood T cell repertoires in COVID-19. Sequenced by immunoSEQ multiplex PCR; TCRdb stores in-frame clones only, minus some. The profile shows 130,000 or so clones, around 89% of them singletons. Only one count was recorded for this clone. Germline CDR1 is LNHDA and CDR2 is SQIVND (reference sequence). The CDR3 contains 15 residues. Trimming took off 7 bases at V and 6 bases at J, with 19 bases between the two ends. The sequencing sample was made of peripheral blood. The chain carries TRBV19 and TRBJ2-1; no definite D call. This receptor was taken from a man aged 55 to 69 with COVID-19, enrolled during active disease. CDR3 residues: CASTPPDMAGNEQFF. The CDR3 nucleotides are TGTGCCAGTACCCCCCCTGACATGGCTGGCAATGAGCAGTTCTTC.